This entry describes one T cell receptor beta chain. What it binds is not known. The data belong to a study of T cells in tuberculosis. Study information: This South African cohort compared adolescents with or without latent tuberculosis against adults with active tuberculosis. The study's findings and limits: Classification accuracy was 87% (AUROC around 0.9) with the GMM-specific repertoire.

The method was immunoSEQ multiplex PCR; TCRdb's version includes in-frame clones alone and lacks a portion of them. In the table there are 30,000 or so clones, 90% of which are singletons. The germline V gene encodes CDR1 SGHNT and CDR2 YYREEE (reference sequence). This CDR3 spans 13 amino acids. Between the trimmed V and J ends, which lost 4 bases and 6 bases, there was a span of 8 bases. The sample was PBMCs. This clonotype originated in a donor aged 10 to 29 with latent tuberculosis or without tuberculosis infection. The chain joins TRBV5-4 to TRBJ1-6; D remains unclear. The CDR3 DNA follows: TGTGCCAGCAGCGTGGATAGTAATTCACCCCTCCACTTT. It codes for CASSVDSNSPLHF. Using reference TRBV5-4 and TRBJ1-6 for the parts outside the CDR3, the full variable domain is ETGVTQSPTHLIKTRGQQVTLRCSSQSGHNTVSWYQQALGQGPQFIFQYYREEENGRGNFPPRFSGLQFPNYSSELNVNALELDDSALYLCASSVDSNSPLHFGNGTRLTVT.